These 22 T cell receptor beta chains share one sample of origin, sequenced in a study of regulatory T cells in long-lasting Graves disease. Relying on iRepertoire HTBI primers and Arm-PCR of CDR3 regions, the team built TCR beta libraries. TCRdb re-called the multiplex PCR reads with MiXCR, one entry per CDR3 protein. This table has hundreds of thousands of distinct CDR3 sequences, 16% appearing once. The sample's time point: newly diagnosed GD, antithyroid drugs for less than 3 months. PBMC-derived RNA was used for the TCR library. The data were also submitted as part of a second study, on T cells in Graves' hyperthyroidism and ophthalmopathy.

This specimen was peripheral blood mononuclear cells (PBMCs), taken at new diagnosis, from a patient treated with antithyroid drugs. The receptors stem from a man aged 40-49 years with Graves disease.

This clonotype was detected many times. V gene TRBV11-3 combines with J gene TRBJ2-7; tentatively, D is TRBD2 (6 bases). The CDR3 contains 14 residues. The V gene's germline CDR1 is SGHNT and CDR2 YENEEA. V lost 5 bases, J lost 3 bases, and 14 bases lay in between. The CDR3 nucleotides are TGTGCCAGCAGCCCAGGACCGGGGGACTACGAGCAGTACTTC. This codes for CASSPGPGDYEQYF.

The table lists this clonotype with a few counts. V gene TRBV25-1 combines with J gene TRBJ2-5; 8 bases fit TRBD2. Germline V gives CDR1 MGHDK, CDR2 SYGVNS. The length of the CDR3 is 16 residues. Germline trimming cut 2 bases from V and 0 bases from J; bases unmatched to any gene: 5. The CDR3, as DNA: TGTGCCAGCAGTGAACCCGGGGGGGGCAACCAAGAGACCCAGTACTTC. The encoded protein is CASSEPGGGNQETQYF.

This clonotype was observed many times. J is TRBJ1-1 and V is TRBV19; D not resolved. The V gene lost 3 bases and the J gene lost 5 bases, with 10 bases spanning the gap. Looked up from germline, CDR1 is LNHDA and CDR2 is SQIVND (reference sequence). The CDR3 is 13 residues long. Written as DNA, the CDR3 is TGTGCCAGTAGTATCCGGGGTAGAACTGAAGCTTTCTTT. As protein: CASSIRGRTEAFF. The whole variable domain, remainder taken from reference TRBV19 and TRBJ1-1, is DGGITQSPKYLFRKEGQNVTLSCEQNLNHDAMYWYRQDPGQGLRLIYYSQIVNDFQKGDIAEGYSVSREKKESFPLTVTSAQKNPTAFYLCASSIRGRTEAFFGQGTRLTVV.

Many counts were recorded for this clonotype. The chain has TRBV15 and TRBJ2-7; 9 bases map to TRBD1. This CDR3 region has 16 residues. Germline loops: CDR1 LNHNV, CDR2 YYDKDF (reference sequence). With 0 bases clipped from V and 6 bases from J, the junction kept 9 bases outside the gene matches. The CDR3 region is CATSRDLYGTGTEQYF. Written as DNA, the CDR3 is TGTGCCACCAGCAGAGATCTTTATGGGACAGGGACCGAGCAGTACTTC.

The table lists this clonotype with many counts. The V call is TRBV20-1, the J call TRBJ2-5, with 8 bases aligning to TRBD2. Germline V gene data show CDR1 as DFQATT and CDR2 as SNEGSKA (reference sequence). J gave up 4 bases and V 3 bases, and 4 bases lay outside the gene matches. This CDR3 has 13 residues. The CDR3 loop is CSASGGAPETQYF. The CDR3, as DNA: TGCAGTGCTAGCGGGGGGGCCCCAGAGACCCAGTACTTC.

The chain uses TRBV19 and TRBJ2-5, with D possibly matching TRBD1 (7 bases). The CDR3 runs 16 residues. The V end was cut by 5 bases, the J end by 4 bases, with 20 bases between. CDR1 is LNHDA and CDR2 is SQIVND in the germline V gene (reference sequence). For the CDR3, the DNA is TGTGCCAGTAGTGCTAATAGACAGGGAGGTTCAGAGACCCAGTACTTC. As protein: CASSANRQGGSETQYF.

This clonotype has ten or more counts. The CDR3 region is CASRLAGFSYNEQFF. Written as DNA, the CDR3 is TGTGCCAGCAGACTAGCGGGTTTCTCCTACAATGAGCAGTTCTTC. V and J are TRBV6-1 and TRBJ2-1, with 9 bases matching TRBD2. The CDR3 extends over 15 amino acids. Germline-derived CDR1 and CDR2 are MNHNS and SASEGT. V shed 6 bases and J 0 bases; nucleotides not matched to a gene: 3.

The genes are TRBV5-6 and TRBJ1-6, with D unresolved. From germline, CDR1 is SGHDT and CDR2 YYEEEE. CDR3 length equals 14 residues. The V gene lost 2 bases and the J gene lost 10 bases, with 13 bases spanning the gap. CDR3 loop: CASSFRGLGSPLHF. The CDR3 DNA follows: TGTGCCAGCAGCTTTCGTGGGCTGGGGTCACCCCTCCACTTT.

There are a few counts of this clonotype. This rearrangement joins TRBV19 to TRBJ2-3; 8 nucleotides align to TRBD2. CDR1 LNHDA and CDR2 SQIVND come from the germline V gene (reference sequence). V was pared by 5 bases and J by 6 bases, with 7 bases of the junction left unmatched. CDR3 length equals 14 residues. The CDR3 region has the DNA TGTGCCAGTAGTTACGGGGGGGCGGCGGATACGCAGTATTTT. This encodes CASSYGGAADTQYF.

This rearrangement joins TRBV7-3 to TRBJ2-3; 11 nucleotides line up with TRBD2. The CDR3 extends over 15 amino acids. J was trimmed by 4 bases and V by 7 bases; bases with no gene match: 7. CDR1 is SGHTA, CDR2 FQGTGA, per germline. This chain's CDR3 is CASTSSGGAPDTQYF. In DNA form, the CDR3 reads TGTGCCAGCACTAGTAGCGGGGGGGCCCCAGATACGCAGTATTTT.

In its sample, this clonotype was seen a few times. The chain uses TRBV9 and TRBJ1-6; no definite D call. The germline V gene has CDR1 SGDLS and CDR2 YYNGEE. Trimming left V 3 bases short and J 10 bases short, with 17 bases between. The CDR3 sequence is 15 residues long. The CDR3 nucleotides are TGTGCCAGCAGCGGCGGACGGGTGCTGGGCTCACCCCTCCACTTT. Translating it yields CASSGGRVLGSPLHF.

This clonotype was seen more than once but under ten times. V and J are TRBV5-6 and TRBJ2-4, with D maybe TRBD1 (6 bases). CDR3 length equals 15 residues. The germline V and J ends were trimmed by 2 bases and 0 bases, with 9 bases remaining between them. Per the germline V gene, CDR1 is SGHDT and CDR2 is YYEEEE. CDR3 residues: CASSFDRLAKNIQYF. The CDR3 DNA sequence: TGTGCCAGCAGCTTTGACAGGCTAGCCAAAAACATTCAGTACTTC.

The table lists this clonotype with many counts. The rearrangement uses TRBV5-1 and TRBJ2-3, with TRBD1 matching over 10 bases. The CDR3 extends over 15 amino acids. Unmatched junction bases numbered 5, after V lost 2 bases and J lost 5 bases. Germline values: CDR1 SGHRS, CDR2 YFSETQ. The CDR3 sequence is CASSFGQGDLDTQYF. The CDR3 DNA reads TGCGCCAGCAGCTTTGGACAGGGGGATTTAGATACGCAGTATTTT.

This clonotype was observed at least ten times. V and J are TRBV30 and TRBJ2-5; 9 nucleotides match TRBD1. The junction had 7 bases not matched to a gene; V was cut back by 1 base and J by 4 bases. This CDR3 is built from 15 residues. Per germline, CDR1 GTSNPN and CDR2 SVGIG (reference sequence). CDR3 sequence (DNA): TGTGCCTGGAGTGGGGGACAGGGAGGGGGAGAGACCCAGTACTTC. It yields the protein CAWSGGQGGGETQYF.

There are many counts of this clonotype. The chain uses TRBV20-1 and TRBJ2-1, with no clear D. CDR1 DFQATT and CDR2 SNEGSKA come from the germline V gene (reference sequence). Trimming took 4 bases from V and 0 from J, leaving 7 bases between them. The CDR3 spans 13 residues. CDR3 bases: TGCAGTGCTACGACGAACTCCTACAATGAGCAGTTCTTC. Translated, it gives CSATTNSYNEQFF.

The CDR3 DNA reads TGTGCCAGCAGCTATAGGGCCATGTACGAGCAGTACTTC. The encoded protein is CASSYRAMYEQYF. The chain recombines TRBV6-2 or TRBV6-3 with TRBJ2-7; D not resolved. Germline values: CDR1 MNHEY, CDR2 SVGEGT. Trimming removed 6 bases at V and 4 bases at J, with 13 bases between. The CDR3 sequence is 13 residues long.

This sequence joins TRBV15 and TRBJ1-5; D possibly corresponds to TRBD1 (5 bases). The CDR3 runs to 15 residues. CDR1 is LNHNV, CDR2 YYDKDF, per germline (reference sequence). V lost 0 bases and J 5 bases, leaving 11 bases between the germline ends. This CDR3 reads CATSRDDGGDQPQHF. DNA of the CDR3: TGTGCCACCAGCAGAGATGATGGGGGGGATCAGCCCCAGCATTTT.

This clonotype came up many times. The CDR3 loop reads CASSFVVGHGNNEQFF. For the CDR3, the DNA is TGTGCCAGCAGCTTTGTGGTAGGCCACGGCAACAATGAGCAGTTCTTC. The chain couples TRBV7-2 to TRBJ2-1; D ambiguous. The CDR3 has 16 residues. The germline gives CDR1 SGHTA, CDR2 FQGNSA. V lost 3 bases and J 5 bases, leaving 17 bases between the germline ends.

There are a few counts of this clonotype. This chain joins TRBV5-1 and TRBJ1-4; a weak D match, TRBD1 (6 bases). Germline CDR1 and CDR2: SGHRS and YFSETQ. The V gene lost 1 base and the J gene lost 3 bases, with 10 bases spanning the gap. This CDR3 comprises 15 residues. The CDR3 sequence: CASSLRGAANEKLFF. The CDR3 DNA reads as TGCGCCAGCAGCTTGAGGGGGGCGGCTAATGAAAAACTGTTTTTT.

Comment on this clonotype: A clone one base away is much larger, so this may be a read error. The chain uses TRBV4-2 and TRBJ2-5; possible D gene TRBD2, 6 bases. This CDR3 has 15 residues. The V gene's germline CDR1 is LGHNA and CDR2 YNFKEQ. CDR3: CANSQGRLDQETQYF. For the CDR3, the DNA is TGTGCCAACAGCCAAGGGAGACTAGACCAAGAGACCCAGTACTTC.

This clonotype was found many times. This chain links TRBV3-1 with TRBJ1-1, with D unclear. Germline values: CDR1 LGHDT, CDR2 YNNKEL (reference sequence). V was trimmed by 3 bases and J by 11 bases, leaving 16 bases between them. This CDR3 spans 13 amino acids. The CDR3 bases are TGTGCCAGCAGCCACTCAGTGGCTCACACGGCTTTCTTT. Translated: CASSHSVAHTAFF.

V is TRBV28 and J is TRBJ2-7; tentative D call: TRBD1 (6 bases). CDR3 size: 13 residues. Germline lookup yields CDR1 MDHEN and CDR2 SYDVKM. Between the trimmed V and J ends, which lost 9 bases and 3 bases, there was a span of 15 bases. CDR3 bases: TGTGCCAGTGAATACGCAGGGGACTACGAGCAGTACTTC. It yields the protein CASEYAGDYEQYF.